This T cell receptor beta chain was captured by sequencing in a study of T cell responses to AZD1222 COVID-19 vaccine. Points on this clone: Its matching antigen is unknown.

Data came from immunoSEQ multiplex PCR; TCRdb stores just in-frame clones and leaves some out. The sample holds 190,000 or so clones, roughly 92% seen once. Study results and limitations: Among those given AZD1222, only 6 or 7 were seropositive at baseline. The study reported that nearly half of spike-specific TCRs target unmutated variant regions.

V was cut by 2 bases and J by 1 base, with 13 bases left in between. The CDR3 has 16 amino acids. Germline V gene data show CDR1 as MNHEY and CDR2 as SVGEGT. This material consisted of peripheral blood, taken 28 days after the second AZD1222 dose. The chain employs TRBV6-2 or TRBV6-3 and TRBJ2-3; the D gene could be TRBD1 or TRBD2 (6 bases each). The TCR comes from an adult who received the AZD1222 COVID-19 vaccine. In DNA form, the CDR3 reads TGTGCCAGCAGTTACAAGGGGGGCCAGGGCACAGATACGCAGTATTTT. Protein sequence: CASSYKGGQGTDTQYF.